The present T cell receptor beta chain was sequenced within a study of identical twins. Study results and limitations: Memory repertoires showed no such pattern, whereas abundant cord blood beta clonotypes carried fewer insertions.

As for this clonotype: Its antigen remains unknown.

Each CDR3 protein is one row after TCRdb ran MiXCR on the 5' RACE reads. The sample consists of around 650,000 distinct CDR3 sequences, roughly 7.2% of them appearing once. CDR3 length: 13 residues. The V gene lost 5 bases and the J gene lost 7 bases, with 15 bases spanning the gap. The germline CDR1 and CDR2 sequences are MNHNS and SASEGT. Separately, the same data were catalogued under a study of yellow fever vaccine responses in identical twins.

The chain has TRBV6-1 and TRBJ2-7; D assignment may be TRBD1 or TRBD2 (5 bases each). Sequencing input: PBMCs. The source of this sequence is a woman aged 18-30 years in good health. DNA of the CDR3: TGTGCCAGCAGTCCTTCCGGGACCGATGAGCAGTACTTC. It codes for CASSPSGTDEQYF.